The 32 T cell receptor beta chains listed next were all sequenced from one sample in a study of spatial heterogeneity in lung cancer. TCRdb passed the 5' RACE reads through MiXCR, listing each CDR3 protein once. Counted here are around 92,000 distinct CDR3 sequences, more than 10% occurring once; the ten biggest clones make up about 38%. Indicated time point: sample taken at primary tumor resection. Whole RNA from tumor, nontumor lung or frozen PBMC was sequenced unsorted. The sample in question was PBMCs, obtained at surgery. The source is a male donor with early-stage non-small cell lung cancer.

This clonotype was recorded at least ten times. The chain employs TRBV28 and TRBJ2-5; D possibly uses TRBD1 or TRBD2 (5 bases each). Germline V gene sequence: CDR1 MDHEN, CDR2 SYDVKM. V lost 6 bases to trimming and J lost 5 bases, with 22 bases between them. CDR3 length equals 16 residues. CDR3 DNA: TGTGCCAGCAGAAAAAAGCTCGGGACCAGAGGGGAGACCCAGTACTTC. This gives the protein CASRKKLGTRGETQYF.

The chain links TRBV20-1 to TRBJ1-1; possibly TRBD1 for D (5 bases). In germline, CDR1 is DFQATT, CDR2 SNEGSKA (reference sequence). V dropped 3 bases and J dropped 0 bases, with 11 bases sitting between them. The CDR3 has 14 residues. CDR3 amino acids: CSASKGAMNTEAFF. DNA for the CDR3: TGCAGTGCTAGTAAAGGGGCAATGAACACTGAAGCTTTCTTT.

The V gene is TRBV28, the J gene TRBJ1-1, with 7 bases lining up with TRBD1. Germline trimming cut 3 bases from V and 6 bases from J; bases unmatched to any gene: 10. Germline loops: CDR1 MDHEN, CDR2 SYDVKM. This CDR3 has 15 amino acids. The DNA of the CDR3 is TGTGCCAGCAGTTTGTTTGACAGGGTAGGGGCTGAAGCTTTCTTT. Translating gives CASSLFDRVGAEAFF.

This clonotype was counted only a few times. The CDR3 here is CATSARGQSGPEETQYF. As DNA, the CDR3 is TGTGCCACCAGTGCCAGGGGGCAGAGTGGTCCGGAAGAGACCCAGTACTTC. The gene calls are TRBV24-1 and TRBJ2-5; TRBD1 matches at 8 bases. The CDR3 covers 17 residues. V trimming: 5 bases; J trimming: 3 bases; junction bases outside the gene matches: 13. The germline CDR1 and CDR2 sequences are KGHDR and SFDVKD.

This clonotype has ten or more counts. The rearrangement joins TRBV7-3 to TRBJ2-3; 8 bases are a match to TRBD2. The CDR3 totals 15 residues. Germline-derived CDR1 and CDR2 are SGHTA and FQGTGA. V lost 4 bases and J lost 2; bases outside the gene matches: 5. CDR3: CASSWVAGNTDTQYF. The CDR3 DNA reads TGTGCCAGCAGCTGGGTAGCGGGGAACACAGATACGCAGTATTTT.

The sample holds a few counts of this clonotype. This chain connects TRBV7-2 to TRBJ2-2, with 7 bases aligning to TRBD2. The CDR3 has 17 residues. With V trimmed by 5 bases and J by 4 bases, 13 bases remained unmatched. Germline CDR1 is SGHTA and CDR2 is FQGNSA. CDR3 sequence (DNA): TGTGCCAGCAGCCTCAATCGGGGAGGGGTAACCACCGGGGAGCTGTTTTTT. It codes for CASSLNRGGVTTGELFF. Supplemented by reference TRBV7-2 and TRBJ2-2, the full variable domain reads GAGVSQSPSNKVTEKGKDVELRCDPISGHTALYWYRQSLGQGLEFLIYFQGNSAPDKSGLPSDRFSAERTGGSVSTLTIQRTQQEDSAVYLCASSLNRGGVTTGELFFGEGSRLTVL.

The table lists this clonotype with a few counts. V usage is TRBV11-2 and J usage is TRBJ1-4; D is undetermined. Germline CDR1 reads SGHAT; CDR2 reads FQNNGV. V was pared by 0 bases and J by 7 bases, with 3 bases between. This CDR3 comprises 12 residues. The CDR3 here is CASSLEGEKLFF. In nucleotides, the CDR3 is TGTGCCAGCAGCTTAGAGGGTGAAAAACTGTTTTTT.

The chain links TRBV3-1 to TRBJ2-7, with 7 bases aligning to TRBD2. Trimming took 3 bases from V and 3 from J; bases not matched to a gene: 14. Germline CDR1 reads LGHDT; CDR2 reads YNNKEL (reference sequence). This CDR3 contains 17 residues. The CDR3 loop is CASSQDLSGSTYYEQYF. CDR3 bases: TGTGCCAGCAGCCAGGACCTTAGCGGGTCTACCTACTACGAGCAGTACTTC.

This clonotype was observed a handful of times. The chain links TRBV4-3 to TRBJ2-4; unclear D gene. Trimming took off 0 bases at V and 0 bases at J, with 12 bases between the two ends. This CDR3 has 17 amino acids. Germline values: CDR1 LGHNA, CDR2 YSLEER. The CDR3 region is CASSQEGPVVAKNIQYF. CDR3 DNA: TGCGCCAGCAGCCAAGAAGGGCCAGTCGTAGCCAAAAACATTCAGTACTTC.

The rearrangement uses TRBV12-3 or TRBV12-4 and TRBJ2-7, with TRBD2 identical over 9 bases. V shed 1 base, J shed 4 bases, and the junction held 5 bases outside the gene matches. The CDR3 consists of 15 residues. In nucleotides, the CDR3 is TGTGCCAGCAGTTTAGTAGCGGGAGCAGGGTACGAGCAGTACTTC. It translates to CASSLVAGAGYEQYF.

This clonotype was recorded at least ten times. The rearrangement uses TRBV2 and TRBJ2-7; D may be TRBD2 (5 bases). The CDR3 is 12 amino acids. V lost 8 bases and J lost 4, with 12 bases in between. The V gene's germline CDR1 is SNHLY and CDR2 FYNNEI. CDR3 sequence reads: CASEASGYEQYF. For the CDR3, the DNA is TGTGCCAGCGAAGCATCGGGGTACGAGCAGTACTTC.

The chain is built from TRBV20-1 and TRBJ2-3; the D call may be TRBD1 or TRBD2 (5 bases each). This CDR3 has 13 residues. Germline CDR1 and CDR2: DFQATT and SNEGSKA (reference sequence). V shed 3 bases and J shed 4 bases, with 11 bases lying between them. This chain's CDR3 is CSASLEGPDTQYF. CDR3 DNA: TGCAGTGCTAGCCTAGAGGGGCCAGATACGCAGTATTTT.

This clonotype has more than one count but fewer than ten. CDR3 loop: CASDGRDRGRIRNEQFF. In DNA, the CDR3 is TGTGCCAGTGACGGACGGGACAGGGGGCGCATCAGGAATGAGCAGTTCTTC. This chain uses TRBV6-2 or TRBV6-3 with TRBJ2-1; 12 nucleotides agree with TRBD1. This CDR3 comprises 17 residues. Germline V gives CDR1 MNHEY, CDR2 SVGEGT. The V segment lost 9 bases and the J segment 7 bases; nucleotides outside the gene matches: 16.

This clonotype has at least ten counts. The chain uses TRBV5-5 and TRBJ2-3, with TRBD1 matching 8 bases. The V gene end was trimmed by 4 bases and the J gene end by 0 bases; junction bases not matched to a gene: 4. This CDR3 is 15 amino acids long. Germline CDR1 reads SGHKS; CDR2 reads YYEKEE (reference sequence). The CDR3 DNA reads as TGTGCCAGCAGCATCAGGGGGCAGAGCACAGATACGCAGTATTTT. Residues: CASSIRGQSTDTQYF. Supplemented by reference TRBV5-5 and TRBJ2-3, the full variable domain reads DAGVTQSPTHLIKTRGQQVTLRCSPISGHKSVSWYQQVLGQGPQFIFQYYEKEERGRGNFPDRFSARQFPNYSSELNVNALLLGDSALYLCASSIRGQSTDTQYFGPGTRLTVL.

This clonotype was seen a handful of times. The chain recombines TRBV7-9 with TRBJ2-3; no reliable D call. CDR1 is SEHNR, CDR2 FQNEAQ, per germline (reference sequence). V lost 4 bases, J lost 6 bases, and 14 bases lay in between. The CDR3 extends over 14 amino acids. The CDR3 nucleotides read TGTGCCAGCAGCTCGCCATACTCTAGGGATACGCAGTATTTT. This gives the protein CASSSPYSRDTQYF. The variable domain in full, with the rest retrieved from reference TRBV7-9 and TRBJ2-3, is DTGVSQNPRHKITKRGQNVTFRCDPISEHNRLYWYRQTLGQGPEFLTYFQNEAQLEKSRLLSDRFSAERPKGSFSTLEIQRTEQGDSAMYLCASSSPYSRDTQYFGPGTRLTVL.

This clonotype was seen more than once but under ten times. The chain couples TRBV9 to TRBJ2-2; perhaps TRBD2 as D (5 bases). Per germline, CDR1 SGDLS and CDR2 YYNGEE. The CDR3 is 14 amino acids. With 0 bases removed from V and 6 bases from J, the gap between germline ends came to 9 bases. The CDR3 is CASSVASYPGELFF. The CDR3 nucleotides read TGTGCCAGCAGCGTAGCTAGCTACCCCGGGGAGCTGTTTTTT.

The gene calls are TRBV28 and TRBJ2-5; the D gene is possibly TRBD2 (5 bases). The CDR3 covers 12 residues. The V and J ends lost 8 bases and 8 bases respectively, with 15 bases between them. Germline CDR1 MDHEN, CDR2 SYDVKM. CDR3 residues: CASGVPGITQYF. The CDR3 DNA sequence: TGTGCCAGCGGGGTACCGGGAATAACCCAGTACTTC.

The J gene is TRBJ1-4, the V gene TRBV14; D not certain. Germline CDR1 SGHDN, CDR2 FVKESK. The CDR3 spans 13 residues. The V end was cut by 4 bases, the J end by 11 bases, with 14 bases between. CDR3 DNA sequence: TGTGCCAGCAGCCTAGTCCTCTCGGGGAAACTGTTTTTT. It specifies CASSLVLSGKLFF.

Details on this clonotype: A much more abundant neighbour one base away suggests this may be a read error. The chain has TRBV7-3 and TRBJ2-5, with TRBD2 as a possible D gene (5 bases). With 5 bases removed from V and 6 bases from J, the gap between germline ends came to 13 bases. The germline V gene encodes CDR1 SGHTA and CDR2 FQGTGA. The CDR3 extends over 13 amino acids. CDR3 coding DNA: TGTGCCAGCAGCCCTAGTTGGAGGAAGACCCAGTACTTC. Its translation is CASSPSWRKTQYF.

This clonotype was seen more than once but under ten times. The chain uses TRBV3-1 and TRBJ2-1, with a tentative D call TRBD1 (5 bases). Trimming removed 3 bases from V and 2 bases from J, with 11 bases in between. This CDR3 contains 15 residues. The V gene's germline CDR1 is LGHDT and CDR2 YNNKEL (reference sequence). CDR3 amino acids: CASSHRTGAYNEQFF. CDR3 DNA: TGTGCCAGCAGCCATAGAACAGGAGCCTACAATGAGCAGTTCTTC.

This clonotype occurred a few times. V is TRBV28 and J is TRBJ2-3, with 7 bases identical to TRBD1. CDR1 and CDR2 (germline): MDHEN, SYDVKM. The length of the CDR3 is 15 residues. Trimming took 2 bases from V and 4 from J; bases not matched to a gene: 6. The CDR3 region is CASSLLWGTADTQYF. As DNA, the CDR3 is TGTGCCAGCAGTTTACTATGGGGGACAGCAGATACGCAGTATTTT.

This clonotype was counted only a few times. V usage is TRBV20-1 and J usage is TRBJ1-2; D call uncertain. Per the germline V gene, CDR1 is DFQATT and CDR2 is SNEGSKA (reference sequence). The length of the CDR3 is 13 residues. The V gene lost 2 bases and the J gene lost 2 bases, with 9 bases spanning the gap. CDR3 DNA sequence: TGCAGTGCTAGAACAACCGGCAACTATGGCTACACCTTC. This translates into CSARTTGNYGYTF.

This clonotype was picked up a small number of times. The gene calls are TRBV12-3 or TRBV12-4 and TRBJ2-5, with TRBD2 as a possible D gene (5 bases). This CDR3 contains 15 residues. The V and J ends lost 5 bases and 4 bases respectively, with 17 bases between them. CDR3 in amino acids: CASSPPSWVGETQYF. CDR3 DNA: TGTGCCAGCAGTCCCCCTAGCTGGGTTGGAGAGACCCAGTACTTC.

This clonotype was counted between two and nine times. This chain uses TRBV4-1 with TRBJ1-2; TRBD1 agrees at 9 bases. The CDR3 extends over 15 amino acids. The junction had 2 bases not matched to a gene; V was cut back by 3 bases and J by 0 bases. The V gene's germline CDR1 is MGHRA and CDR2 YSYEKL. CDR3 nucleotides: TGCGCCAGCAGCCAGGGACAGGGTTCTAACTATGGCTACACCTTC. The encoded protein is CASSQGQGSNYGYTF.

This clonotype was seen more than once but under ten times. This chain links TRBV29-1 with TRBJ2-2; TRBD1 might be the D (6 bases). Trimming shortened V by 4 bases and J by 6 bases, and 15 bases separated the two germline ends. This CDR3 spans 14 amino acids. Germline V gene sequence: CDR1 SQVTM, CDR2 ANQGSEA. The CDR3 loop reads CSVGKQGLSGELFF. The CDR3 DNA reads as TGCAGCGTTGGCAAACAGGGTCTATCCGGGGAGCTGTTTTTT.

The rearrangement links TRBV20-1 to TRBJ1-5; D is ambiguous. In germline, CDR1 is DFQATT, CDR2 SNEGSKA (reference sequence). This CDR3 spans 14 amino acids. Between the trimmed V and J ends, which lost 6 bases and 7 bases, there was a span of 19 bases. In nucleotides, the CDR3 is TGCAGTGCGGGCGGCGGAAGGGAACACCAGCCCCAGCATTTT. Protein: CSAGGGREHQPQHF.

Details on this clonotype: Possible read error: a much larger clone is one base away. The rearrangement links TRBV7-2 to TRBJ2-3, with D unclear. This CDR3 is built from 14 residues. Per germline, CDR1 SGHTA and CDR2 FQGNSA. V was cut by 5 bases and J by 3 bases, with 12 bases left in between. The chain's CDR3 is CASSATLGTDTQYF. CDR3 bases: TGTGCCAGCAGCGCCACTCTGGGGACAGATACGCAGTATTTT.

This clonotype turned up a few times. CDR3 amino acids: CASSTGPTSTDTQYF. As DNA, the CDR3 is TGTGCCAGCAGCACAGGACCTACTAGCACAGATACGCAGTATTTT. This chain uses TRBV5-6 with TRBJ2-3, with TRBD1 as a possible D gene (5 bases). CDR1 SGHDT and CDR2 YYEEEE come from the germline V gene. The germline V and J ends were trimmed by 4 bases and 0 bases, with 12 bases remaining between them. There are 15 residues in the CDR3.

This chain connects TRBV12-3 or TRBV12-4 to TRBJ2-5, with D unclear. V was pared by 7 bases and J by 7 bases, with 16 bases between. This CDR3 contains 13 residues. DNA for the CDR3: TGTGCCAGCACTCCTGGGCCGGGCGGGACCCAGTACTTC. Protein product: CASTPGPGGTQYF.

The V and J genes are TRBV6-1 and TRBJ2-2; D is perhaps TRBD1 (6 bases). Trimming pared 0 bases from V and 0 bases from J, leaving 17 bases between. Germline CDR1 reads MNHNS; CDR2 reads SASEGT. The CDR3 totals 19 residues. In DNA, the CDR3 is TGTGCCAGCAGTGAAGCGTTTTCCTTAACAGGGACGAACACCGGGGAGCTGTTTTTT. This gives the protein CASSEAFSLTGTNTGELFF.

The chain links TRBV5-1 to TRBJ2-2, with TRBD2 matching 8 bases. V trimming: 4 bases; J trimming: 0 bases; junction bases outside the gene matches: 11. This CDR3 is 18 amino acids long. The germline V gene encodes CDR1 SGHRS and CDR2 YFSETQ. The CDR3: CASSRVAMTSANTGELFF. In DNA, the CDR3 is TGCGCCAGCAGCCGAGTAGCGATGACTAGCGCGAACACCGGGGAGCTGTTTTTT.

The V and J genes are TRBV2 and TRBJ2-2; TRBD1 agrees at 8 bases. Unmatched junction bases numbered 9, after V lost 11 bases and J lost 4 bases. This CDR3 comprises 14 residues. The germline CDR1 and CDR2 sequences are SNHLY and FYNNEI. The CDR3 coding sequence is TGTGCCGGTTGGACAGGGAGAATCACCGGGGAGCTGTTTTTT. Encoded protein: CAGWTGRITGELFF.